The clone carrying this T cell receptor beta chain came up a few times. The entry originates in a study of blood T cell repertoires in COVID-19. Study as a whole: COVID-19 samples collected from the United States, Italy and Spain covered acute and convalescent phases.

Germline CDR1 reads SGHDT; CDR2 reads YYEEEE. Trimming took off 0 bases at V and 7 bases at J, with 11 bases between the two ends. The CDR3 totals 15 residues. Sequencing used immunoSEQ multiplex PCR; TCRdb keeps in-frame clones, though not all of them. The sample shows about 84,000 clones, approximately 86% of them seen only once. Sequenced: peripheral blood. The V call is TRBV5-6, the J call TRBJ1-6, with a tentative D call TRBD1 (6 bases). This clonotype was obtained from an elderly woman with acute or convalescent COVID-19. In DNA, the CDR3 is TGTGCCAGCAGCTTGGATACAGGGAACAATTCACCCCTCCACTTT. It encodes CASSLDTGNNSPLHF.